A single sample gave rise to the 18 T cell receptor beta chains below, sequenced in a study of T cell responses to AZD1222 COVID-19 vaccine. Generated by immunoSEQ multiplex PCR, the TCRdb table keeps only in-frame clones and is missing some. The sample lists 100,000 to 150,000 clones, 75% to 90% occurring once. Sequenced here: peripheral blood, sampled on day 0 of AZD1222 vaccination. Receptors were obtained from an adult in good health.

Comment on this clone: At one boundary the junction diverges from the germline segment, which might be a read error. This chain links TRBV12-5 with TRBJ2-3; no definite D call. Looked up from germline, CDR1 is LGHNT and CDR2 is FRNRAP. The CDR3 loop spans 13 amino acids. DNA for the CDR3: TGTGCTAGTGCTTTGGAAAACACAGATACGCAGTATTTT. Protein product: CASALENTDTQYF.

This chain joins TRBV6-2 or TRBV6-3 and TRBJ1-5; possibly TRBD1 for D (5 bases). Germline loops: CDR1 MNHEY, CDR2 SVGEGT. The CDR3 totals 16 residues. V dropped 4 bases and J dropped 1 base, with 14 bases sitting between them. The CDR3, as DNA: TGTGCCAGCAGTTTGACCACCGGGGGGAGCAATCAGCCCCAGCATTTT. Protein product: CASSLTTGGSNQPQHF.

This chain joins TRBV4-1 and TRBJ2-7; D gene unclear. The germline V gene has CDR1 MGHRA and CDR2 YSYEKL. CDR3 length equals 12 residues. V was cut by 1 base and J by 3 bases, with 4 bases left in between. The CDR3 reads CASSQVDYEQYF. Here the CDR3 DNA reads TGCGCCAGCAGCCAAGTTGACTACGAGCAGTACTTC.

The CDR3 DNA is TGTGCCAGCAGTTTGGGGGTCGGGAATTCACCCCTCCACTTT. Residues: CASSLGVGNSPLHF. This sequence joins TRBV27 and TRBJ1-6, with TRBD1 as a possible D gene (5 bases). The CDR3 length is 14 residues. Germline CDR1 is MNHEY and CDR2 is SMNVEV (reference sequence). The V and J ends lost 3 bases and 7 bases respectively, with 10 bases between them.

The V call is TRBV9, the J call TRBJ2-3; 9 nucleotides align to TRBD2. V was clipped by 4 bases and J by 3 bases; unmatched bases: 12. The CDR3 totals 17 residues. CDR1 and CDR2 from the germline V gene are SGDLS and YYNGEE. This CDR3 is CASSTGGSGRITDTQYF. The CDR3 DNA is TGTGCCAGCAGCACCGGAGGTAGCGGGAGAATAACAGATACGCAGTATTTT.

The chain joins TRBV6-1 to TRBJ1-5; D may be TRBD1 (6 bases). Trimming took 3 bases from V and 7 from J, leaving 10 bases between them. The CDR3 totals 13 residues. CDR1 and CDR2 from the germline V gene are MNHNS and SASEGT. The CDR3 nucleotides are TGTGCCAGCAGTGATGGGGGGCAACAGCCCCAGCATTTT. Protein sequence: CASSDGGQQPQHF.

The chain combines TRBV30 with TRBJ1-6; possibly TRBD1 for D (5 bases). Trimming stripped 2 bases from V and 10 bases from J, with 15 bases between. CDR3 length: 14 residues. Germline V gene sequence: CDR1 GTSNPN, CDR2 SVGIG (reference sequence). This CDR3 is CAWSFAGTNSPLHF. The CDR3 region has the DNA TGTGCCTGGAGTTTCGCAGGGACTAACTCACCCCTCCACTTT.

The rearrangement joins TRBV30 to TRBJ1-5, with a weak D call TRBD1 (6 bases). The germline V and J ends were trimmed by 0 bases and 5 bases, with 8 bases remaining between them. Germline V lookup: CDR1 GTSNPN, CDR2 SVGIG (reference sequence). CDR3 length: 13 amino acids. This CDR3 is CAWSVRGDQPQHF. The CDR3 bases are TGTGCCTGGAGTGTAAGGGGGGATCAGCCCCAGCATTTT.

The rearrangement uses TRBV7-6 and TRBJ2-2, with unresolved D. The V gene lost 1 base and the J gene lost 4 bases, with 10 bases spanning the gap. CDR1 SGHVS and CDR2 FNYEAQ come from the germline V gene. The CDR3 consists of 15 residues. CDR3 loop: CASSLVDHATGELFF. The CDR3 DNA reads as TGTGCCAGCAGCTTAGTGGACCATGCCACCGGGGAGCTGTTTTTT.

This clone is a singleton in its sample. The chain uses TRBV4-3 and TRBJ1-2; no reliable D call. V was shortened by 1 base and J by 0 bases, with 12 bases between the two germline ends. The CDR3 runs to 16 residues. The germline V gene has CDR1 LGHNA and CDR2 YSLEER. CDR3 DNA sequence: TGCGCCAGCAGCCAAGCCCCTGGGTCCGCTAACTATGGCTACACCTTC. The encoded protein is CASSQAPGSANYGYTF.

The chain recombines TRBV20-1 with TRBJ2-7, with D possibly being TRBD2 (6 bases). This CDR3 comprises 17 residues. V lost 3 bases to trimming and J lost 2 bases, with 23 bases between them. Germline V gives CDR1 DFQATT, CDR2 SNEGSKA (reference sequence). Written as DNA, the CDR3 is TGCAGTGCTAGTGATAATGGCGGGATAAGCGGAACCTACGAGCAGTACTTC. Protein product: CSASDNGGISGTYEQYF.

This chain links TRBV3-1 (or the pseudogene TRBV3-2) with TRBJ2-7, with 9 bases matching TRBD1. CDR3 length equals 15 residues. CDR1 is LGHDT and CDR2 is YNNKEL in the germline V gene (reference sequence). Trimming at V came to 1 base and at J to 3 bases, leaving 4 bases not matched to a gene. The CDR3 region has the DNA TGTGCCAGCAGCCAAGGACAGGGGGGGAACTACGAGCAGTACTTC. This translates into CASSQGQGGNYEQYF.

This chain connects TRBV10-3 to TRBJ1-2; D remains unclear. CDR1 is ENHRY and CDR2 is SYGVKD in the germline V gene. This CDR3 has 12 amino acids. Trimming stripped 0 bases from V and 5 bases from J, with 4 bases between. The DNA for the CDR3 is TGTGCCATCAGTGAGTCGGATTATGGCTACACCTTC. This sequence encodes CAISESDYGYTF.

The sample holds one count of this clone. The chain links TRBV15 to TRBJ1-4; perhaps TRBD1 as D (5 bases). CDR1 is LNHNV and CDR2 is YYDKDF in the germline V gene (reference sequence). Trimming took 0 bases from V and 8 from J, leaving 13 bases between them. This CDR3 contains 15 residues. In DNA form, the CDR3 reads TGTGCCACCAGCAGAGAGGGGCAGGGCGTAGAAAAACTGTTTTTT. This codes for CATSREGQGVEKLFF.

This chain links TRBV6-1 with TRBJ1-3, with 7 positions matching TRBD1. This CDR3 has 15 amino acids. The germline V gene encodes CDR1 MNHNS and CDR2 SASEGT. Trimming at V came to 3 bases and at J to 2 bases, leaving 4 bases not matched to a gene. This CDR3 is CASSEGQGAGNTIYF. The CDR3 DNA reads as TGTGCCAGCAGTGAGGGGCAGGGGGCTGGAAACACCATATATTTT.

Worth noting for this clone: Other DNA sequences in this specimen translate into the identical CDR3. The chain couples TRBV6-5 to TRBJ1-2; tentatively, D is TRBD1 (5 bases). CDR1 is MNHEY, CDR2 SVGAGI, per germline. Trimming took off 0 bases at V and 4 bases at J, with 6 bases between the two ends. The CDR3 is 13 residues long. This CDR3 is CASSYSGTYGYTF. The CDR3 DNA sequence: TGTGCCAGCAGTTACTCTGGGACCTATGGCTACACCTTC.

The rearrangement uses TRBV19 and TRBJ2-6; D might be TRBD1 (6 bases). The CDR3 runs to 15 residues. Germline values: CDR1 LNHDA, CDR2 SQIVND (reference sequence). The ends were cut back, 2 bases at V and 4 bases at J, with 9 bases in the middle. CDR3: CASSIFGGGANVLTF. The CDR3 DNA is TGTGCCAGTAGTATATTTGGGGGCGGGGCCAACGTCCTGACTTTC.

CDR3 sequence: CATSRDLQGAHGYTF. DNA for the CDR3: TGTGCCACCAGCAGAGATCTACAGGGGGCCCATGGCTACACCTTC. The chain has TRBV15 and TRBJ1-2; 9 bases align to TRBD1. Trimming cost V 0 bases and J 6 bases; bases outside gene matches: 5. Germline V CDR1 and CDR2: LNHNV, YYDKDF (reference sequence). This CDR3 is built from 15 residues.